Given below is one T cell receptor beta chain in context. The data originate from a study of control samples from healthy donors and cancer patients. The repertoire was sequenced with immunoSEQ multiplex PCR; TCRdb's copy has only in-frame clones and lacks some. The sample lists about 98,000 clones, around 80% occurring once. The TCR comes from a man in his sixties in good health. The sequencing input was blood.

The CDR3 DNA reads as TGTGCCAGCAGCCCAACCCCGAGCGGGAGGGCGAACTACGAGCAGTACTTC. Amino acid sequence: CASSPTPSGRANYEQYF. This chain joins TRBV7-9 and TRBJ2-7, with 10 positions matching TRBD2. This CDR3 has 17 amino acids. Germline loops: CDR1 SEHNR, CDR2 FQNEAQ (reference sequence). V trimming: 5 bases; J trimming: 3 bases; junction bases outside the gene matches: 13.